This is a list of T cell receptor beta chains from one sample in a study of beta chain features in type 1 diabetes. Method: immunoSEQ multiplex PCR; TCRdb's copy keeps in-frame clones and lacks some. The table includes roughly 700,000 clones, roughly 13% detected once. The source material was naive CD4+ T cells from blood. These receptors all come from a man aged 18 to 35 with type 1 diabetes. CDR3s include the opening cysteine and the closing phenylalanine or tryptophan. D genes are given only for firm matches. The size entry is marked missing in some rows and otherwise reads once, few, many or a size class.

clone_size d_call j_call v_call cdr3_nt cdr3_aa
few . TRBJ2-3 TRBV4-1 TGCGCCAGCAGCCAAGATCAGGACCGGGGAGATACGCAGTATTTT CASSQDQDRGDTQYF
. TRBD1 TRBJ1-4 TRBV27 TGTGCCAGCAGTTGGACAGGAGGGGCTAATGAAAAACTGTTTTTT CASSWTGGANEKLFF
. TRBD2 TRBJ2-3 TRBV30 TGTGCCTGGAGTGTACCTAGCGGGGGGGCTGGTACGCAGTATTTT CAWSVPSGGAGTQYF
few TRBD2 TRBJ2-5 TRBV10-3 TGTGCCGCGTCCGGGACTAGCGGGGAAAAGACCCAGTACTTC CAASGTSGEKTQYF
few TRBD1 TRBJ1-2 TRBV4-1 TGCGCCAGCAGCCAAGATGGGGACAGGGGAGGCTATGGCTACACCTTC CASSQDGDRGGYGYTF
. . TRBJ1-2 TRBV30 TGTGCCTGGAGGCTAGGTGTCCCCTCTGGCTACACCTTC CAWRLGVPSGYTF
. . TRBJ2-7 TRBV5-1 TGCGCCAGCAGCGGGGGACAAATGTCCGAGCAGTACTTC CASSGGQMSEQYF
. . TRBJ2-2 TRBV13 TGTGCCAGCAGCCTAGCACAGGGTTACACCGGGGAGCTGTTTTTT CASSLAQGYTGELFF
few . TRBJ1-2 TRBV6-5 TGTGCCAGCAGTTACTCAGGGAGACCTTATGGCTACACCTTC CASSYSGRPYGYTF
. TRBD1 TRBJ1-1 TRBV7-3 TGTGCCAGCAGCTTGGCCGGGACAGGGAAGATTGTAGCTGAAGCTTTCTTT CASSLAGTGKIVAEAFF
few . TRBJ2-4 TRBV19 TGTGCCAGTAGTGTTTTGGAGATAGCCAAAAACATTCAGTACTTC CASSVLEIAKNIQYF
. TRBD2 TRBJ2-1 TRBV5-1 TGCGCCAGCAGCTTGGTTGGTAGCGGGGGCCAATACAATGAGCAGTTCTTC CASSLVGSGGQYNEQFF
. TRBD1 TRBJ2-1 TRBV6-5 TGTGCCAGCAGTGTTTACAGGGGGGCCTACAATGAGCAGTTCTTC CASSVYRGAYNEQFF
few . TRBJ2-7 TRBV6-1 TGTGCCAGCACCGGGCGACCCTACGAGCAGTACTTC CASTGRPYEQYF
. . TRBJ1-2 TRBV6-5 TGTGCCAGCAGTTACGACCGGGACAATGGCTACACCTTC CASSYDRDNGYTF
. . TRBJ2-5 TRBV12-5 TGTGCTAGTGGTTTGGGGGATGGCCAAGAGACCCAGTACTTC CASGLGDGQETQYF
few . TRBJ2-5 TRBV7-2 TGTGCCAGCAGCTTAGCACCACAGGGCGCAGAGACCCAGTACTTC CASSLAPQGAETQYF
few . TRBJ1-2 TRBV19 TGTGCCAGTAGGAGGGATTTACAGGGTAGCTATGGCTACACCTTC CASRRDLQGSYGYTF
. . TRBJ2-7 TRBV5-1 TGCGCCAGCAGCCCCCCGGGGCCTGGGGTGAACGAGCAGTACTTC CASSPPGPGVNEQYF
. . TRBJ1-1 TRBV30 TGTGCCTGGAGTGGAGGCAACTGGGTAGCTTTCTTT CAWSGGNWVAFF
. . TRBJ1-1 TRBV7-2 TGTGCCAGCAGCTTAGCGCTATCGGGAACTGAAGCTTTCTTT CASSLALSGTEAFF
few . TRBJ2-5 TRBV28 TGTGCCAGCACCTCGGGCGGGGAGGAGACCCAGTACTTC CASTSGGEETQYF
few TRBD1 TRBJ2-7 TRBV14 TGTGCCAGCAGCCTTTTGGGACAGCGCCTCGGGGAGCAGTACTTC CASSLLGQRLGEQYF
. TRBD1 TRBJ1-1 TRBV4-2 TGTGCCAGCAGCCAAGATAGAGGGACAGCCATGAACACTGAAGCTTTCTTT CASSQDRGTAMNTEAFF
few . TRBJ1-1 TRBV5-1 TGCGCCAGCAGCCCCCTTTCCGGGACTGAAGCTTTCTTT CASSPLSGTEAFF
. . TRBJ2-6 TRBV7-6 TGTGCCAGCAGCCCCGCGGCCGGGTGGGCAAGAGATAACTCTGGGGCCAACGTCCTGACTTTC CASSPAAGWARDNSGANVLTF
few . TRBJ2-6 TRBV7-7 TGTGCCAGCAGCCCCGCTGGGGCCAACGTCCTGACTTTC CASSPAGANVLTF
. . TRBJ2-5 TRBV11-2 TGTGCCAGCAGCTCCGTGACTAGACCCCAAGAGACCCAGTACTTC CASSSVTRPQETQYF
. . TRBJ1-4 TRBV29-1 TGCAGCGTTGACGGGCAGGGAGGTGAAAAACTGTTTTTT CSVDGQGGEKLFF
few . TRBJ2-1 TRBV29-1 TGCAGCGTTGCGAATAGGGGGGGACAGAGAGAAGGTGAGCAGTTCTTC CSVANRGGQREGEQFF
. . TRBJ2-1 TRBV1 TGCACCCGGCATGAGCAGTTCTTC CTRHEQFF
. . TRBJ1-2 TRBV27 TGTGCCAGCAGTTTGGAGGGAGGCTATGGCTACACCTTC CASSLEGGYGYTF
few . TRBJ2-7 TRBV7-8 TGTGCCAGCAGCTTAGATCTGGAACCCTTCGAGCAGTACTTC CASSLDLEPFEQYF
. TRBD1 TRBJ1-6 TRBV5-6 TGTGCCAGCAGCTTGGTGGACAGGGATAATTCACCCCTCCACTTT CASSLVDRDNSPLHF
. TRBD1 TRBJ1-4 TRBV2 TGTGCCAGCACTTTTCAGGGGGCGAAGGAAAAACTGTTTTTT CASTFQGAKEKLFF
few . TRBJ2-1 TRBV30 TGTGCCTGGAGTGTAGTTCGGCTCGAGCAGTTCTTC CAWSVVRLEQFF